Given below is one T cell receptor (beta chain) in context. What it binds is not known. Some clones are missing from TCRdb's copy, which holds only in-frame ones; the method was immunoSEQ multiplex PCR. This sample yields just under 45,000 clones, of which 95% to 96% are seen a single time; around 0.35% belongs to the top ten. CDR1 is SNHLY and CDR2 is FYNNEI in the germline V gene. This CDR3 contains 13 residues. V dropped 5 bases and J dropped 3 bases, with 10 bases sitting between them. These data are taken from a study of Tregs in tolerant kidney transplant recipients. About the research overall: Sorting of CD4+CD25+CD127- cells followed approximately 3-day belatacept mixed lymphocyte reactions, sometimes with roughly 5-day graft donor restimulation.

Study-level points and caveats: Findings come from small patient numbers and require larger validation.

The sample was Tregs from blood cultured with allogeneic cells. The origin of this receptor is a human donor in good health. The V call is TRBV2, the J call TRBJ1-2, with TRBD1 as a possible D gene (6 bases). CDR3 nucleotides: TGTGCCAGCAGTCGGGACACAGACTATGGCTACACCTTC. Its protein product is CASSRDTDYGYTF.